This T cell receptor (beta chain) came from a study of CD8 T cells in ankylosing spondylitis. For this clonotype: What it binds is not known.

Overall study results and limits: A TCR beta motif of roughly eight highly homologous variants appeared characteristic of ankylosing spondylitis blood.

Quantitative 5'-RACE with molecular barcodes produced the TCR beta libraries. TCRdb reanalysed the 5' RACE reads using MiXCR and keeps one entry per CDR3 protein. The sample consists of some 800,000 distinct CDR3 sequences, roughly 12% of them appearing once. Trimming cost V 3 bases and J 1 base, with 16 bases left between them. Looked up from germline, CDR1 is DFQATT and CDR2 is SNEGSKA (reference sequence). The CDR3 is 16 amino acids. The material sequenced was blood, either unsorted or a sorted T cell fraction (not recorded which). The V call is TRBV20-1, the J call TRBJ2-1, with D unclear. The receptor's source is a male donor with ankylosing spondylitis. Written as DNA, the CDR3 is TGCAGTGCTAGTGCGGCTATGGGTCCGTCCTACAATGAGCAGTTCTTC. It specifies CSASAAMGPSYNEQFF.